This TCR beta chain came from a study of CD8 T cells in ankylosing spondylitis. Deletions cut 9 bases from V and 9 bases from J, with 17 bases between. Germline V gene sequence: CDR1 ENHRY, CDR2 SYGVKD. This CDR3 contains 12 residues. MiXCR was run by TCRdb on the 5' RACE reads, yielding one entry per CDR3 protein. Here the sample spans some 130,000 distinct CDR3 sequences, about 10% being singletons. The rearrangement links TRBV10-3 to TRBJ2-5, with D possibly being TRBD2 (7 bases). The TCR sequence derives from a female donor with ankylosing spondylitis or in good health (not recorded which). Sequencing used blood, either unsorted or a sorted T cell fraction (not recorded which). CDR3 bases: TGTGCCATGATGGACAGAGGGGGGGCCCAGTACTTC. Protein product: CAMMDRGGAQYF.